The source of this T cell receptor (beta chain) is a study of blood T cell repertoires in COVID-19. Whole-study context: Whether acute or convalescent, the COVID-19 samples came from the United States, Italy and Spain.

The CDR3 contains 16 residues. In terms of age and location, participants ranged from roughly 18 to 100 years and lived in approximately 24 US areas. Clinical histories supplied by participants themselves formed the basis of cohort assignment. Original methodology: Using reference gene primer amplification, nucleated cell counts were estimated. Some clones are missing from TCRdb's copy, which holds only in-frame ones; the method was immunoSEQ multiplex PCR. Clone size and the V and J calls come from that table; the DNA yielded D and trimming. The sample lists about 190,000 clones, 84% occurring once.

Specimen: PBMCs or T cells enriched from blood (not recorded which). The chain uses TRBV21-1 and TRBJ1-1; the D call in the table, TRBD1, was not verified against the DNA. TRBV21-1 is noted as a pseudogene. The sequence came from a woman younger than 45 who had been exposed to COVID-19. The CDR3 region is CASSKRYGTGATEAFF. The CDR3 DNA reads TGTGCCAGCAGCAAAAGATATGGGACAGGGGCCACTGAAGCTTTCTTT.